The subject of this entry is one T cell receptor beta chain. Its specificity is not known. These data come from a study of a mutant IDH1 vaccine in newly diagnosed glioma. The assay was immunoSEQ multiplex PCR, and TCRdb's table has in-frame clones only and misses some. Of around 130,000 clones in the sample, around three quarters are singletons; the top ten hold 5.5%. Findings of the study overall: Across multiple MHC alleles, about 95% of patients had vaccine-induced responses.

Germline values: CDR1 KGHSH, CDR2 LQKENI. This CDR3 region has 12 residues. Trimming took off 6 bases at V and 6 bases at J, with 9 bases between the two ends. Time point here: week 11, during vaccination. Vaccinated patients received 300 ug of mutant IDH1 20-mer peptide per dose, with topical imiquimod. J is TRBJ2-4 and V is TRBV18, with D hard to call. This sequence was found in a man in his forties or fifties with glioma. The input for sequencing was PBMCs, taken from a glioma patient whose treatment included an IDH1 peptide vaccine. The CDR3 nucleotides read TGTGCCAGCTCCGTTCCGGGAAACATTCAGTACTTC. It specifies CASSVPGNIQYF.